The 4 T cell receptor beta chains below all came from one sample that was sequenced in a study of blood T cell repertoires in COVID-19. TCRdb keeps only in-frame clones here, not all; method: immunoSEQ multiplex PCR. This sample has some 190,000 clones; 84% occur once, and the top ten carry about 3.3%. Sequenced material: PBMCs or T cells enriched from blood (not recorded which). These receptor sequences come from a woman aged 30 to 39 who had been exposed to COVID-19.

This clone occurred once. V and J are TRBV27 and TRBJ2-7; D is perhaps TRBD1 (6 bases). The V and J ends lost 2 bases and 2 bases respectively, with 7 bases between them. Germline assignment: CDR1 MNHEY and CDR2 SMNVEV (reference sequence). The CDR3 extends over 13 amino acids. In DNA, the CDR3 is TGTGCCAGCAGTTTACACAGGGCCTACGAGCAGTACTTC. Encoded protein: CASSLHRAYEQYF.

The chain is built from TRBV10-2 and TRBJ1-2; the D is unclear. The V end lost 6 bases, the J end lost 4 bases, and 12 bases lay between the germline ends. Germline CDR1 reads WSHSY; CDR2 reads SAAADI. The CDR3 has 13 amino acids. The CDR3 nucleotides read TGCGCCAGCAGCCCTGGGCAGACCTATGGCTACACCTTC. Translating gives CASSPGQTYGYTF.

V usage is TRBV12-3 or TRBV12-4 and J usage is TRBJ1-4; D not certain. The V end was cut by 6 bases, the J end by 4 bases, with 9 bases between. The CDR3 has 13 residues. This CDR3 reads CASSPNLNEKLFF. The CDR3 DNA follows: TGTGCCAGCAGCCCTAACCTTAATGAAAAACTGTTTTTT.

This clone was found once. This sequence joins TRBV5-4 and TRBJ2-2; D is possibly TRBD1 (5 bases). Germline V gene lookup returns CDR1 SGHNT and CDR2 YYREEE (reference sequence). The V gene lost 3 bases and the J gene lost 8 bases, with 11 bases spanning the gap. CDR3 length: 13 amino acids. The CDR3 protein is CASSYSTEGELFF. The CDR3 nucleotides are TGTGCCAGCAGCTATTCGACAGAAGGGGAGCTGTTTTTT.